The entry that follows covers one T cell receptor beta chain sequence. CDR3 length: 15 amino acids. CDR1 and CDR2 (germline): KGHSH, LQKENI. With 4 bases clipped from V and 9 bases from J, the junction kept 10 bases outside the gene matches. This entry is derived from a study of human T cells and chemical hapten exposure. Total RNA was isolated from unfractionated whole blood. The study's library attached unique molecular identifiers to single cDNA molecules. TCRdb reanalysed the reads using MiXCR and keeps one entry per CDR3 protein. The data contain about 120,000 distinct CDR3 sequences, approximately 9.3% of them seen just once; the ten biggest clones take up about 1.4%.

The receptor comes from a human donor in good health. Some clones in this sample may be carry-over from other donors' samples. The chain combines TRBV18 with TRBJ2-4, with TRBD1 matching 9 bases. Source material: whole blood. CDR3 nucleotide sequence: TGTGCCAGCTCACGGGGGACAGGGAGATTCGTCATTCAGTACTTC. Protein: CASSRGTGRFVIQYF.